This T cell receptor (beta chain) was documented in a study of shared T cell receptors in the human thymus. Trimming took 4 bases from V and 2 from J, leaving 15 bases between them. This CDR3 is 16 amino acids long. Germline CDR1 reads MGHDK; CDR2 reads SYGVNS. Measured with immunoSEQ multiplex PCR; TCRdb has only the in-frame clones, and not every one. The table has some 720,000 clones, roughly 88% seen once. These data were also reused for a study on human thymus T cells.

The specimen sequenced was thymocytes. This receptor was obtained from a boy in the first two years of life with a congenital heart defect. This chain connects TRBV25-1 to TRBJ2-1, with a tentative D call TRBD2 (6 bases). The CDR3 DNA follows: TGTGCCAGCAGTGCCCTCCGGGGAGGAGCCTACAATGAGCAGTTCTTC. Protein sequence: CASSALRGGAYNEQFF.